The clone carrying this T cell receptor beta chain appeared a few times. This sample is part of a study of T cells after yellow fever vaccination. The CDR3 consists of 13 residues. Germline lookup yields CDR1 SGHRS and CDR2 YFSETQ. V lost 2 bases to trimming and J lost 2 bases, with 7 bases between them. Via MiXCR, TCRdb re-called the 5' RACE reads, giving one row per CDR3 protein. The sample lists 300,000 to 350,000 distinct CDR3 sequences; 7% to 9% were seen once. This receptor was taken from a man younger than 35 who received the YFV17D yellow fever vaccine. This chain links TRBV5-1 with TRBJ2-5; D is ambiguous. Sample: PBMCs, taken about 41 days after the first yellow fever vaccination. CDR3 region: CASSLIMQETQYF. CDR3 nucleotide sequence: TGCGCCAGCAGCTTAATCATGCAAGAGACCCAGTACTTC.